The T cell receptor (beta chain) under discussion was sequenced for a study of T cell responses to AZD1222 COVID-19 vaccine. The assay was immunoSEQ multiplex PCR, and TCRdb's table has in-frame clones only and misses some. The data show some 110,000 clones, just over 85% seen once. Broader study findings: Unmutated regions of variants are reportedly targeted by nearly half of spike-specific TCRs.

About this clone: The antigen is undetermined.

The germline V gene encodes CDR1 SGHKS and CDR2 YYEKEE (reference sequence). Between the trimmed V and J ends, which lost 1 base and 10 bases, there was a span of 7 bases. This CDR3 region has 11 residues. This sample comprised peripheral blood, obtained 28 days after the second AZD1222 dose. This TCR derives from an adult who received the AZD1222 COVID-19 vaccine. V is TRBV5-5 and J is TRBJ2-3; D not certain. Here the CDR3 reads CASSLKPAQYF. The CDR3 DNA reads as TGTGCCAGCAGCTTGAAACCAGCGCAGTATTTT.